This T cell receptor (beta chain) emerged from a study of blood T cell repertoires in COVID-19. Study in general: The study drew acute and convalescent COVID-19 samples from the United States, Italy and Spain. PBMCs, B-cell-depleted T cells, or T cells were the source of the cDNA or gDNA that made up the material.

Study processing details: Reference gene primer amplification gave nucleated cell count estimates. Method: immunoSEQ multiplex PCR; TCRdb's copy keeps in-frame clones and lacks some. That table is the source of V, J and clone size, and D and trimming were worked out from the DNA. The table has about 54,000 clones, 90% seen once. J lost 2 bases, V lost 4 bases, and 7 bases had no gene match. This CDR3 spans 16 amino acids. Germline-derived CDR1 and CDR2 are SGHAT and FQNNGV. The chain has TRBV11-2 and TRBJ2-2, with 7 bases lining up with TRBD1. The source is a woman in her thirties or forties with active COVID-19. The sequenced sample consisted of peripheral blood. The CDR3 reads CASSSRGTANTGELFF. CDR3 coding DNA: TGTGCCAGCAGCTCTAGAGGGACAGCTAACACCGGGGAGCTGTTTTTT.